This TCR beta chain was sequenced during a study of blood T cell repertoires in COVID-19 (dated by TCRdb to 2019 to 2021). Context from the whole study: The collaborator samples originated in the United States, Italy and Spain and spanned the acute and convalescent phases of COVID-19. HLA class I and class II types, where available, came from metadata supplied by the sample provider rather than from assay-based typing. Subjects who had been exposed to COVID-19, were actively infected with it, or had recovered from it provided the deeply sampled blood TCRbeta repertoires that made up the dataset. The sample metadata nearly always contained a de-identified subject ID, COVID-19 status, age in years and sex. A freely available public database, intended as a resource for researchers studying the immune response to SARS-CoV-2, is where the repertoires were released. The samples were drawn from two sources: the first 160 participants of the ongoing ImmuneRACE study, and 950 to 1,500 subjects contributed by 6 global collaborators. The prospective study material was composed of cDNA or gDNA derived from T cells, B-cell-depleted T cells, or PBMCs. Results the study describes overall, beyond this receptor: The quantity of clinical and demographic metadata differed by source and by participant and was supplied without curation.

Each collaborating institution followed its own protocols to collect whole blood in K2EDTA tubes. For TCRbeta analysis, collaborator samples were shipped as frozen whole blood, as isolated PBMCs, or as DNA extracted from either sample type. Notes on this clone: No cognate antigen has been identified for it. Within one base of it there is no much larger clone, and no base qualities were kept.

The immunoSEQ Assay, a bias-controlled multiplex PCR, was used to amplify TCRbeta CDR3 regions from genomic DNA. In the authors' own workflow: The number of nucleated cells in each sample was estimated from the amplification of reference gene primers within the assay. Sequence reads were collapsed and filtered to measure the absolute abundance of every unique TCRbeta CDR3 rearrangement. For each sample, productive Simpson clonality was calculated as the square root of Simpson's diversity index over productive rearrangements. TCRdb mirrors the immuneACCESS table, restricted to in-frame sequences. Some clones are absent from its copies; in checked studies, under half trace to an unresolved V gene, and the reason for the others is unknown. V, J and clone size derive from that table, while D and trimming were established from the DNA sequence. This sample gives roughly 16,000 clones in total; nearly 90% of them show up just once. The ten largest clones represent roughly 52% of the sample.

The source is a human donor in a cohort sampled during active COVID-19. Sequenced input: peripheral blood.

This receptor carries the CDR3 CASSPRNIGGYSNQPQHF. The DNA sequence is TGTGCCAGCTCACCAAGAAATATCGGAGGCTATAGCAATCAGCCCCAGCATTTT. The chain joins TRBV18 to TRBJ1-5; confidence is insufficient to name the D gene. From its cysteine to its phenylalanine, the CDR3 spans 18 amino acids. Kept here is only the CDR3 DNA, which spans 54 bases and is read in frame from base 1. The germline V gene specifies KGHSH as CDR1 and LQKENI as CDR2. The junction shows trimming of 2 bases on V and 0 bases on J, plus 17 bases between the germline ends.